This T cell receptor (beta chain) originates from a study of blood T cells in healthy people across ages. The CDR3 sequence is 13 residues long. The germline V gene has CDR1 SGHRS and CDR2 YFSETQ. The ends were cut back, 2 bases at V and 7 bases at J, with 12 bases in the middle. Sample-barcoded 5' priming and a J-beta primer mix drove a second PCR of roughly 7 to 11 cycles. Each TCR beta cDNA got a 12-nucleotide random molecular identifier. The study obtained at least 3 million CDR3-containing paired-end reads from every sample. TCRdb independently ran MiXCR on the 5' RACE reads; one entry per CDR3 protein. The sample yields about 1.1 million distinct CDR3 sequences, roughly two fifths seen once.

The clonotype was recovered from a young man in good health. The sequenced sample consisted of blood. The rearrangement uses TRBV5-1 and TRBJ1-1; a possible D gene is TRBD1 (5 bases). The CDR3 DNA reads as TGCGCCAGCAGCTTCGCGGGGCCAGATGAAGCTTTCTTT. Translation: CASSFAGPDEAFF.